The next 10 T cell receptor beta chains were all read from a single sample in a study of CD8 T cells in ankylosing spondylitis. TCRdb processed the 5' RACE reads anew with MiXCR; each CDR3 protein has one entry. The sample consists of some 400,000 distinct CDR3 sequences, 20% to 25% of them appearing once. Their antigen targets remain unknown. Study-wide results and limits: Among TCR beta sequences, a motif of several highly homologous variants appeared characteristic of ankylosing spondylitis blood.

Sequencing was performed on blood, either unsorted or a sorted T cell fraction (not recorded which). These receptor sequences come from a male donor with ankylosing spondylitis.

The chain links TRBV4-1 to TRBJ1-1; D is uncertain. This CDR3 is built from 14 residues. V shed 0 bases and J shed 5 bases, with 10 bases lying between them. Germline CDR1 and CDR2: MGHRA and YSYEKL. CDR3 amino acids: CASSQDILRTEAFF. In nucleotides, the CDR3 is TGCGCCAGCAGCCAAGATATCCTCCGGACTGAAGCTTTCTTT.

J is TRBJ2-7 and V is TRBV6-5; 7 nucleotides match TRBD2. After removal of 4 bases from V and 3 bases from J, the junction contained 9 bases not matched to a gene. The CDR3 length is 15 residues. Germline CDR1 reads MNHEY; CDR2 reads SVGAGI. CDR3 DNA: TGTGCCAGCAGTTCCAACGGGGGAGGGGACTACGAGCAGTACTTC. Residues: CASSSNGGGDYEQYF.

This clonotype has only a few counts. The genes are TRBV20-1 and TRBJ2-7, with 13 bases aligning to TRBD2. CDR1 and CDR2 (germline): DFQATT, SNEGSKA (reference sequence). The length of the CDR3 is 14 residues. The junction had 6 bases not matched to a gene; V was cut back by 6 bases and J by 4 bases. CDR3 bases: TGCAGTGCCATAGGACTAGCGGGAGCTTACGAGCAGTACTTC. This codes for CSAIGLAGAYEQYF.

This clonotype was seen a handful of times. The V gene is TRBV10-3, the J gene TRBJ2-1, with 8 bases aligning to TRBD1. V trimming: 6 bases; J trimming: 8 bases; junction bases outside the gene matches: 15. The CDR3 spans 16 residues. The germline CDR1 and CDR2 sequences are ENHRY and SYGVKD. The CDR3, as DNA: TGTGCCATCAGCATATCACGGACAGGGTTCGTCGATGAGCAGTTCTTC. Its protein product is CAISISRTGFVDEQFF.

There are a few counts of this clonotype. The chain joins TRBV20-1 to TRBJ1-1; D is perhaps TRBD1 (5 bases). Trimming stripped 6 bases from V and 0 bases from J, with 11 bases between. The CDR3 sequence is 13 residues long. Germline lookup yields CDR1 DFQATT and CDR2 SNEGSKA (reference sequence). This CDR3 reads CSARRGMNTEAFF. In nucleotides, the CDR3 is TGCAGTGCGCGTCGGGGCATGAACACTGAAGCTTTCTTT.

The CDR3 DNA reads as TGTGCCATCAGCAGGGACTACAGTGTCAATGAGCAGTTCTTC. It yields the protein CAISRDYSVNEQFF. J is TRBJ2-1 and V is TRBV10-3, with 7 positions matching TRBD2. Germline lookup yields CDR1 ENHRY and CDR2 SYGVKD. The CDR3 spans 14 residues. Unmatched junction bases numbered 8, after V lost 6 bases and J lost 6 bases.

This sequence joins TRBV19 and TRBJ2-1; a possible D gene is TRBD2 (6 bases). The CDR3 covers 16 residues. CDR1 is LNHDA, CDR2 SQIVND, per germline (reference sequence). The germline V and J ends were trimmed by 3 bases and 12 bases, with 24 bases remaining between them. The CDR3 bases are TGTGCCAGTAGTATTTCCGGGACGACTGTCGGGAGAGGGCAGTTCTTC. Its translation is CASSISGTTVGRGQFF.

The table lists this clonotype with a few counts. This chain links TRBV12-3 or TRBV12-4 with TRBJ1-5, with D tentatively TRBD1 (5 bases). The germline V and J ends were trimmed by 1 base and 2 bases, with 12 bases remaining between them. This CDR3 comprises 16 residues. The CDR3 loop is CASSLEGRAGNQPQHF. The CDR3 DNA reads as TGTGCCAGCAGTTTAGAGGGCAGGGCAGGCAATCAGCCCCAGCATTTT.

The J gene is TRBJ2-5, the V gene TRBV29-1, with D maybe TRBD1 (6 bases). Looked up from germline, CDR1 is SQVTM and CDR2 is ANQGSEA. The germline V and J ends were trimmed by 0 bases and 2 bases, with 7 bases remaining between them. CDR3 length equals 13 residues. CDR3 loop: CSVEETGQETQYF. The CDR3 region has the DNA TGCAGCGTTGAAGAAACAGGGCAAGAGACCCAGTACTTC.

The V gene is TRBV7-2, the J gene TRBJ1-5; D possibly corresponds to TRBD1 (6 bases). Germline V gives CDR1 SGHTA, CDR2 FQGNSA. The CDR3 has 14 amino acids. V was cut by 1 base and J by 7 bases, with 11 bases left in between. CDR3 DNA: TGTGCCAGCAGCTTAGACGGGGGGCGGCAGCCCCAGCATTTT. This sequence encodes CASSLDGGRQPQHF.